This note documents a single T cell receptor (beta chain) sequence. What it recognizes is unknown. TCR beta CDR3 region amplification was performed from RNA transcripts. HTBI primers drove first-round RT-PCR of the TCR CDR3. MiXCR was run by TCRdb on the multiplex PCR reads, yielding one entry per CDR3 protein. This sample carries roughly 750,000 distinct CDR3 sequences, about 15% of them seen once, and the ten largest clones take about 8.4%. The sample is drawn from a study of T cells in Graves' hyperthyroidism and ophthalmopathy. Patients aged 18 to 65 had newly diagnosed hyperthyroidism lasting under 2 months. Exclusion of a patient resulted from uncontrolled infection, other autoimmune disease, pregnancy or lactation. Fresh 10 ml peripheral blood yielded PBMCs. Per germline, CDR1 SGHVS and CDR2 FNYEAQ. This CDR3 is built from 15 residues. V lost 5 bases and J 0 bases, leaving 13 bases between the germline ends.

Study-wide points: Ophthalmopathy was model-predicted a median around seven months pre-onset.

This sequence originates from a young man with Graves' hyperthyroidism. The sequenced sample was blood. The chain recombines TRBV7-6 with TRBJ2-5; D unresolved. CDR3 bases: TGTGCCAGCAGCCTAGGCGACACGTACCAAGAGACCCAGTACTTC. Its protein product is CASSLGDTYQETQYF.